This TCR beta chain is from a study of blood T cell repertoires in COVID-19. Overall study: Acute and convalescent COVID-19 specimens originated in the United States, Italy and Spain.

As handled by the study authors: Reference gene primer amplification yielded estimated nucleated cell counts. Data came from immunoSEQ multiplex PCR; TCRdb stores just in-frame clones and leaves some out. V, J and clone size reflect that table, while D and trimming were determined from the DNA. This repertoire shows about 350,000 clones, approximately 89% found once; its top ten account for approximately 4.1%. The germline V gene has CDR1 SGDLS and CDR2 YYNGEE. Losses at the gene ends were 0 bases for V and 2 bases for J; bases not matched to a gene: 9. This CDR3 comprises 17 residues. The sequenced sample consisted of peripheral blood. This chain uses TRBV9 with TRBJ1-1; 8 bases line up with TRBD1. This sequence was found in a woman aged 60-70 years with COVID-19, enrolled during active disease. The CDR3 DNA sequence: TGTGCCAGCAGCGTAGTCCCAGGGGGCCTGGAAAACACTGAAGCTTTCTTT. Translating it yields CASSVVPGGLENTEAFF.